The 30 T cell receptor beta chains below come from one sample, sequenced in a study of T cell changes during pregnancy in multiple sclerosis. Assay used: immunoSEQ multiplex PCR; TCRdb lists only in-frame clones, some missing. The sample includes under 80,000 clones, approximately 90% seen only once; the top ten take approximately 0.45%. The sequenced sample was CD4+ T cells from peripheral blood mononuclear cells, obtained in the second trimester of pregnancy. These receptors all come from a female donor with multiple sclerosis, enrolled in a pregnancy study.

V and J are TRBV7-8 and TRBJ2-7, with a tentative D call TRBD2 (6 bases). Per germline, CDR1 SGHVS and CDR2 FQNEAQ. The CDR3 covers 18 residues. V lost 3 bases to trimming and J lost 1 base, with 22 bases between them. The CDR3 nucleotides read TGTGCCAGCAGCTTTGGCGGGGCCTTCAGTCCAGATTCCTACGAGCAGTACTTC. Protein product: CASSFGGAFSPDSYEQYF.

The gene calls are TRBV6-5 and TRBJ1-2; D not certain. The V and J ends lost 4 bases and 6 bases respectively, with 21 bases between them. This CDR3 is 16 amino acids long. The germline gives CDR1 MNHEY, CDR2 SVGAGI. This CDR3 reads CASSLSGAALRHGYTF. DNA for the CDR3: TGTGCCAGCAGTTTATCCGGTGCCGCCCTCCGCCATGGCTACACCTTC.

This CDR3 is CASSLAFGRGRGYTF. CDR3 in DNA: TGTGCCAGCAGCTTAGCGTTTGGTAGGGGGCGAGGCTACACCTTC. The genes are TRBV7-2 and TRBJ1-2; 7 bases match TRBD1. This CDR3 is built from 15 residues. CDR1 is SGHTA and CDR2 is FQGNSA in the germline V gene. The J segment lost 8 bases and the V segment lost 0 bases, leaving 9 bases of the junction unmatched.

The genes are TRBV5-4 and TRBJ2-3; D is uncertain. V gave up 4 bases and J gave up 2 bases, with 11 bases separating them. Germline CDR1 is SGHNT and CDR2 is YYREEE (reference sequence). The CDR3 has 14 residues. The CDR3 region is CASSTDLFTDTQYF. The CDR3 DNA follows: TGTGCCAGCAGCACCGACTTGTTCACAGATACGCAGTATTTT.

The chain links TRBV10-3 to TRBJ2-7; 12 bases match TRBD1. Germline trimming cut 6 bases from V and 6 bases from J; bases unmatched to any gene: 12. The germline V gene encodes CDR1 ENHRY and CDR2 SYGVKD. CDR3 length: 16 residues. This CDR3 reads CAIRRGTGGGIVEQYF. The CDR3 DNA is TGTGCCATCAGGCGAGGGACAGGGGGCGGGATAGTCGAGCAGTACTTC.

The gene calls are TRBV5-1 and TRBJ1-5, with 7 positions matching TRBD1. The CDR3 contains 15 residues. Losses at the gene ends were 0 bases for V and 4 bases for J; bases not matched to a gene: 4. Germline assignment: CDR1 SGHRS and CDR2 YFSETQ. CDR3 bases: TGCGCCAGCAGCTTGGGTACAGGGGTTAATCAGCCCCAGCATTTT. Amino acid sequence: CASSLGTGVNQPQHF. The whole variable domain, filled in from reference TRBV5-1 and TRBJ1-5, reads KAGVTQTPRYLIKTRGQQVTLSCSPISGHRSVSWYQQTPGQGLQFLFEYFSETQRNKGNFPGRFSGRQFSNSRSEMNVSTLELGDSALYLCASSLGTGVNQPQHFGDGTRLSIL.

The chain has TRBV18 and TRBJ2-7; 8 bases align to TRBD1. CDR1 and CDR2 (germline): KGHSH, LQKENI. V lost 0 bases to trimming and J lost 3 bases; unmatched junction nucleotides: 7. CDR3 size: 16 residues. The CDR3 is CASSPPFRQGNYEQYF. The CDR3 DNA follows: TGTGCCAGCTCACCACCGTTTCGACAGGGGAACTACGAGCAGTACTTC.

The chain carries TRBV6-6 and TRBJ1-1, with D maybe TRBD1 (6 bases). Trimming cost V 4 bases and J 10 bases, with 22 bases left between them. Germline V lookup: CDR1 MNHNY, CDR2 SVGAGI (reference sequence). The CDR3 length is 15 residues. The CDR3 here is CASSSPGGRGDRAFF. In DNA, the CDR3 is TGTGCCAGCAGTTCTCCGGGGGGCCGTGGGGATAGAGCTTTCTTT.

This clone was detected once. The gene calls are TRBV2 and TRBJ2-3; TRBD2 matches 7 bases. This CDR3 has 13 amino acids. Per germline, CDR1 SNHLY and CDR2 FYNNEI. Germline trimming cut 8 bases from V and 4 bases from J; bases unmatched to any gene: 6. CDR3 DNA sequence: TGTGCCAGCGGGGGGGGAGCGGCAGATACGCAGTATTTT. Translated, it gives CASGGGAADTQYF.

V is TRBV30 and J is TRBJ1-5; the match to TRBD1 covers 9 bases. This CDR3 comprises 13 residues. With V trimmed by 7 bases and J by 2 bases, 3 bases remained unmatched. In germline, CDR1 is GTSNPN, CDR2 SVGIG (reference sequence). Here the CDR3 DNA reads TGTGCCTCGGGACAGGGACGCAATCAGCCCCAGCATTTT. It codes for CASGQGRNQPQHF. Full variable domain (missing parts from reference TRBV30 and TRBJ1-5): SQTIHQWPATLVQPVGSPLSLECTVEGTSNPNLYWYRQAAGRGLQLLFYSVGIGQISSEVPQNLSASRPQDRQFILSSKKLLLSDSGFYLCASGQGRNQPQHFGDGTRLSIL.

The rearrangement joins TRBV5-4 to TRBJ2-1; TRBD2 agrees at 8 bases. Germline CDR1 and CDR2: SGHNT and YYREEE (reference sequence). The CDR3 covers 17 residues. Germline trimming cut 0 bases from V and 4 bases from J; bases unmatched to any gene: 9. The CDR3 region is CASSLGGASGLYNEQFF. The DNA for the CDR3 is TGTGCCAGCAGCTTGGGGGGGGCTAGCGGGCTTTACAATGAGCAGTTCTTC.

The chain couples TRBV5-4 to TRBJ1-2; 12 nucleotides line up with TRBD1. The CDR3 is 18 amino acids. The germline gives CDR1 SGHNT, CDR2 YYREEE (reference sequence). Trimming cost V 0 bases and J 8 bases; bases outside gene matches: 14. The CDR3 region has the DNA TGTGCCAGCAGCTTGGCCCCGGGGACAGGGGGCCCTTCGGGCGGCTACACCTTC. Encoded protein: CASSLAPGTGGPSGGYTF. The entire variable domain, with the rest obtained from reference TRBV5-4 and TRBJ1-2, is as follows: ETGVTQSPTHLIKTRGQQVTLRCSSQSGHNTVSWYQQALGQGPQFIFQYYREEENGRGNFPPRFSGLQFPNYSSELNVNALELDDSALYLCASSLAPGTGGPSGGYTFGSGTRLTVV.

The chain carries TRBV18 and TRBJ2-3, with TRBD2 matching 11 bases. Germline values: CDR1 KGHSH, CDR2 LQKENI. V dropped 6 bases and J dropped 4; count of bases not matched to a gene: 6. The CDR3 has 15 amino acids. CDR3 nucleotides: TGTGCCAGCTCTTTACTAGCGGGAGCGGCAGATACGCAGTATTTT. Amino acids: CASSLLAGAADTQYF.

The chain carries TRBV7-2 and TRBJ2-7, with D possibly matching TRBD1 (5 bases). V lost 4 bases, J lost 2 bases, and 9 bases lay in between. CDR3 length: 13 amino acids. The germline gives CDR1 SGHTA, CDR2 FQGNSA. CDR3 bases: TGTGCCAGCAGCTGGACACCTACCTACGAGCAGTACTTC. This translates into CASSWTPTYEQYF. The full variable domain, completed using reference TRBV7-2 and TRBJ2-7, is GAGVSQSPSNKVTEKGKDVELRCDPISGHTALYWYRQSLGQGLEFLIYFQGNSAPDKSGLPSDRFSAERTGGSVSTLTIQRTQQEDSAVYLCASSWTPTYEQYFGPGTRLTVT.

The CDR3 protein is CAWSVWRDEQYF. The DNA of the CDR3 is TGTGCCTGGAGTGTATGGCGGGACGAGCAGTACTTC. This sequence joins TRBV30 and TRBJ2-7; maybe TRBD2 (5 bases). Germline lookup yields CDR1 GTSNPN and CDR2 SVGIG (reference sequence). V lost 0 bases and J lost 5, with 8 bases in between. The CDR3 totals 12 residues.

This clone has just one count. The rearrangement joins TRBV29-1 to TRBJ2-7; the D is unclear. CDR3 length: 14 residues. The V gene lost 5 bases and the J gene lost 6 bases, with 20 bases spanning the gap. Germline values: CDR1 SQVTM, CDR2 ANQGSEA. This CDR3 is CSVSFQAIGSEQYF. CDR3 bases: TGCAGCGTTTCCTTCCAGGCAATTGGGTCCGAGCAGTACTTC.

The J gene is TRBJ2-5, the V gene TRBV19, with D possibly matching TRBD1 (6 bases). V lost 3 bases, J lost 3 bases, and 17 bases lay in between. The CDR3 contains 16 residues. Germline values: CDR1 LNHDA, CDR2 SQIVND (reference sequence). The CDR3 spells CASSIRFRGGKETQYF. In DNA form, the CDR3 reads TGTGCCAGTAGTATTAGGTTTAGAGGGGGTAAAGAGACCCAGTACTTC.

The chain links TRBV27 to TRBJ1-2; 9 bases fit TRBD1. The CDR3 sequence is 16 residues long. V shed 5 bases, J shed 8 bases, and the junction held 15 bases outside the gene matches. Germline V gives CDR1 MNHEY, CDR2 SMNVEV (reference sequence). CDR3 DNA sequence: TGTGCCAGCAGTCCCCGGGACAGGGTTGGGTCGCGGGGCTACACCTTC. Residues: CASSPRDRVGSRGYTF.

This chain uses TRBV11-2 with TRBJ2-7, with 8 bases fitting TRBD2. This CDR3 comprises 15 residues. V lost 2 bases and J lost 2; bases outside the gene matches: 5. The V gene's germline CDR1 is SGHAT and CDR2 FQNNGV. DNA for the CDR3: TGTGCCAGCAGCTTAATCGCGGGAGGTGCCTACGAGCAGTACTTC. Its protein is CASSLIAGGAYEQYF. The variable domain in full, with the rest retrieved from reference TRBV11-2 and TRBJ2-7, is EAGVAQSPRYKIIEKRQSVAFWCNPISGHATLYWYQQILGQGPKLLIQFQNNGVVDDSQLPKDRFSAERLKGVDSTLKIQPAKLEDSAVYLCASSLIAGGAYEQYFGPGTRLTVT.

CDR3 nucleotide sequence: TGCGCCAGCAGCTGGGTGGCGGCAAAAGAGACCCAGTACTTC. It is translated as CASSWVAAKETQYF. This chain joins TRBV5-1 and TRBJ2-5; D is undetermined. The V end was cut by 3 bases, the J end by 3 bases, with 12 bases between. This CDR3 contains 14 residues. Germline V gives CDR1 SGHRS, CDR2 YFSETQ. The variable domain in full, with the rest retrieved from reference TRBV5-1 and TRBJ2-5, is KAGVTQTPRYLIKTRGQQVTLSCSPISGHRSVSWYQQTPGQGLQFLFEYFSETQRNKGNFPGRFSGRQFSNSRSEMNVSTLELGDSALYLCASSWVAAKETQYFGPGTRLLVL.

This clone was seen a handful of times. V usage is TRBV7-2 and J usage is TRBJ2-1; 9 bases map to TRBD1. The CDR3 is made up of 15 amino acids. J gave up 6 bases and V 6 bases, and 9 bases lay outside the gene matches. Germline-derived CDR1 and CDR2 are SGHTA and FQGNSA. The CDR3 loop reads CASRSTDRGPNEQFF. The DNA for the CDR3 is TGTGCCAGCAGATCTACGGACAGGGGACCCAATGAGCAGTTCTTC.

This chain links TRBV27 with TRBJ2-2; no firm D call. The CDR3 runs to 13 residues. The V and J ends lost 6 bases and 1 base respectively, with 6 bases between them. CDR1 is MNHEY, CDR2 SMNVEV, per germline (reference sequence). CDR3 DNA: TGTGCCAGCAGCAGACAGAACACCGGGGAGCTGTTTTTT. The encoded protein is CASSRQNTGELFF.

The V call is TRBV7-3, the J call TRBJ2-1; D is possibly TRBD1 (6 bases). From germline, CDR1 is SGHTA and CDR2 FQGTGA. CDR3 length: 12 residues. Trimming pared 5 bases from V and 9 bases from J, leaving 11 bases between. This CDR3 reads CASSPDSSEQFF. For the CDR3, the DNA is TGTGCCAGCAGCCCGGACAGTTCTGAGCAGTTCTTC.

The V call is TRBV19, the J call TRBJ2-7, with 10 bases matching TRBD1. The CDR3 consists of 16 residues. The junction had 6 bases not matched to a gene; V was cut back by 3 bases and J by 1 base. Germline lookup yields CDR1 LNHDA and CDR2 SQIVND (reference sequence). This chain's CDR3 is CASSIGPGQGSYEQYF. Here the CDR3 DNA reads TGTGCCAGTAGTATCGGGCCGGGACAGGGGTCCTACGAGCAGTACTTC.

J is TRBJ2-7 and V is TRBV20-1; D is possibly TRBD2 (7 bases). The CDR3 contains 11 residues. Per germline, CDR1 DFQATT and CDR2 SNEGSKA (reference sequence). V dropped 6 bases and J dropped 6 bases, with 12 bases sitting between them. CDR3 region: CSAAGEGEQYF. In DNA form, the CDR3 reads TGCAGTGCGGCAGGGGAGGGCGAGCAGTACTTC.

The rearrangement joins TRBV28 to TRBJ1-5, with 8 bases fitting TRBD1. This CDR3 has 15 residues. Germline V gives CDR1 MDHEN, CDR2 SYDVKM. The junction had 5 bases not matched to a gene; V was cut back by 5 bases and J by 2 bases. The CDR3 reads CASSTGGIGNQPQHF. CDR3 nucleotides: TGTGCCAGCAGTACAGGGGGGATCGGCAATCAGCCCCAGCATTTT. The variable domain in full, with the rest retrieved from reference TRBV28 and TRBJ1-5, is DVKVTQSSRYLVKRTGEKVFLECVQDMDHENMFWYRQDPGLGLRLIYFSYDVKMKEKGDIPEGYSVSREKKERFSLILESASTNQTSMYLCASSTGGIGNQPQHFGDGTRLSIL.

The chain links TRBV10-1 to TRBJ2-1; 7 bases are shared with TRBD2. CDR3 length: 14 residues. Germline V gene sequence: CDR1 WNHNN, CDR2 SYGVQD (reference sequence). The junction had 10 bases not matched to a gene; V was cut back by 6 bases and J by 8 bases. In DNA form, the CDR3 reads TGCGCCAGCAGAGTGGCGGGAGTGGAGCATGAGCAGTTCTTC. It is translated as CASRVAGVEHEQFF.

The chain carries TRBV11-3 and TRBJ2-7, with 12 positions matching TRBD2. V trimming: 5 bases; J trimming: 2 bases; junction bases outside the gene matches: 10. This CDR3 is built from 17 residues. Germline lookup yields CDR1 SGHNT and CDR2 YENEEA. The CDR3 region is CASSPRTSGAPTYEQYF. CDR3 nucleotide sequence: TGTGCCAGCAGCCCCCGGACTAGCGGGGCCCCTACCTACGAGCAGTACTTC.

The V and J genes are TRBV5-1 and TRBJ2-1, with TRBD2 identical over 15 bases. V was pared by 0 bases and J by 0 bases, with 10 bases of the junction left unmatched. The CDR3 has 21 amino acids. The germline gives CDR1 SGHRS, CDR2 YFSETQ. The CDR3 DNA is TGCGCCAGCAGCTTGGTTGGGACTAGCGGGGGGACCGTTAGCTCCTACAATGAGCAGTTCTTC. Its protein is CASSLVGTSGGTVSSYNEQFF.

The rearrangement joins TRBV11-3 to TRBJ2-4; 8 bases match TRBD1. The CDR3 consists of 15 residues. CDR1 and CDR2 from the germline V gene are SGHNT and YENEEA. The trim removed 2 bases at V and 5 bases at J, leaving 5 bases unmatched. For the CDR3, the DNA is TGTGCCAGCAGCTTACGGACAGGGCAGGAAAACATTCAGTACTTC. Encoded protein: CASSLRTGQENIQYF.